The present T cell receptor beta chain was sequenced within a study of beta chain features in type 1 diabetes. Study-level background: When patients were set against healthy donors, age, gender and cell yields were similar.

Findings and limits, study-wide: Significant though moderate, a shortening of TCRB CDR3s appeared in all four CD4+ subsets of Type 1 diabetes patients. A potential influence of HLA type upon TCRB rearrangement remained unresolved herein. VDJ junctions sequenced from type 1 diabetes patients showed fewer insertions and more deletions.

This clone showed up just a few times. The antigen is not known. Other DNA sequences of this sample code for an identical CDR3. The sequenced template was cDNA made from the entire isolated RNA. Some clones are missing from TCRdb's copy, which holds only in-frame ones; the method was immunoSEQ multiplex PCR. The repertoire includes a few hundred thousand clones, about 13% of them detected once, and 0.015% sits in the top ten. The authors took one heparinised blood draw, averaging approximately 120 mL, from each donor. Germline CDR1 and CDR2: GTSNPN and SVGIG (reference sequence). This CDR3 has 13 amino acids. V was clipped by 3 bases and J by 8 bases; unmatched bases: 8.

This TCR was recovered from a woman younger than 30 with type 1 diabetes. Sequenced sample: naive CD4+ T cells from blood. The chain employs TRBV30 and TRBJ1-2, with 8 positions matching TRBD1. CDR3 sequence: CAWSSDRVGGYTF. The CDR3 DNA follows: TGTGCCTGGAGCTCGGACAGGGTGGGAGGCTACACCTTC.